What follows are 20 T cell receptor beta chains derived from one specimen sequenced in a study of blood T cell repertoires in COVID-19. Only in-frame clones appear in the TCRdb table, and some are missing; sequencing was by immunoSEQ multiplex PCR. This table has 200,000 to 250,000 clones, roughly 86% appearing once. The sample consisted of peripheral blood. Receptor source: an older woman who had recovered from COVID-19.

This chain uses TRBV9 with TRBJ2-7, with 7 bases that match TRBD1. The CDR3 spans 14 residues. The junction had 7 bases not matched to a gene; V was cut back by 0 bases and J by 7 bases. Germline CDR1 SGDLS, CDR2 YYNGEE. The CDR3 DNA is TGTGCCAGCAGCGTAGCGAACAACAGGGGTGAGCAGTACTTC. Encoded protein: CASSVANNRGEQYF.

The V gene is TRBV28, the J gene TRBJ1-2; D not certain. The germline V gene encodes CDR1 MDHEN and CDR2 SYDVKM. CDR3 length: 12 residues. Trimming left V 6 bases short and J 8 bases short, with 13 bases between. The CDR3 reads CASRSGLGGYTF. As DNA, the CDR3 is TGTGCCAGCAGGTCAGGCCTGGGCGGCTACACCTTC.

The CDR3 nucleotides are TGCGCCAGCAGCGAAAACAGGGGGAACTATGGCTACACCTTC. Translation gives CASSENRGNYGYTF. The V and J genes are TRBV5-1 and TRBJ1-2, with 8 positions matching TRBD1. Trimming at V came to 4 bases and at J to 2 bases, leaving 4 bases not matched to a gene. The CDR3 covers 14 residues. CDR1 SGHRS and CDR2 YFSETQ come from the germline V gene.

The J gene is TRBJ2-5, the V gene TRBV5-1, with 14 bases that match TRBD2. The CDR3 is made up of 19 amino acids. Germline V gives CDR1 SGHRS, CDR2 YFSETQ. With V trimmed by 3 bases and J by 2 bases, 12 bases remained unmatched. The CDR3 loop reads CASSSRLAGGPSWQETQYF. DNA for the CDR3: TGCGCCAGCAGCTCCCGACTAGCGGGGGGGCCAAGTTGGCAAGAGACCCAGTACTTC.

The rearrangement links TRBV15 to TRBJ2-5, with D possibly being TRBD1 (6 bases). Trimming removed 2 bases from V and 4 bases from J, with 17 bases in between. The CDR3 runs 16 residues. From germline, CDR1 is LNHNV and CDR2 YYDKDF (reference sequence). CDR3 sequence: CATSRLQGRIGETQYF. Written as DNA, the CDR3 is TGTGCCACCAGCAGATTACAGGGACGGATAGGAGAGACCCAGTACTTC.

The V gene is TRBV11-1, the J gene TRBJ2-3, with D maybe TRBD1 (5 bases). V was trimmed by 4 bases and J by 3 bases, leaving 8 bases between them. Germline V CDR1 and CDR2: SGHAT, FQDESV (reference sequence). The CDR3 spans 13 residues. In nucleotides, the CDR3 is TGTGCCAGCAGCTACACAGGTACAGATACGCAGTATTTT. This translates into CASSYTGTDTQYF.

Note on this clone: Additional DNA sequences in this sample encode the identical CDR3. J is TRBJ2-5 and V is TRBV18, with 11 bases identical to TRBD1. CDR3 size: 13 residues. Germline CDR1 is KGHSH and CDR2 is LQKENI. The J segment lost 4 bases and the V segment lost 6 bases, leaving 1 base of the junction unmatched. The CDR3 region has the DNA TGTGCCAGCTCGGGGACAGGGGGAGAGACCCAGTACTTC. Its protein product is CASSGTGGETQYF.

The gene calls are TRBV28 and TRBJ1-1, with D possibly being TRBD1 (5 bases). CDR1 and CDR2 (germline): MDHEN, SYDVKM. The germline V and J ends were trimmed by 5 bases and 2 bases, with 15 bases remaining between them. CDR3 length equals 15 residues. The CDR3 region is CASSPLRQTNTEAFF. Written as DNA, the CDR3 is TGTGCCAGCAGTCCACTGAGACAGACTAACACTGAAGCTTTCTTT.

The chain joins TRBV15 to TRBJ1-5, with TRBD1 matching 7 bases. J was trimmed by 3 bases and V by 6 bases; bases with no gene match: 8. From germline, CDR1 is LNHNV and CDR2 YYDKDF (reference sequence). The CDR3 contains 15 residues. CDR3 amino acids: CATSLQGNPNQPQHF. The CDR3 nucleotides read TGTGCCACCAGTCTACAGGGGAATCCCAATCAGCCCCAGCATTTT.

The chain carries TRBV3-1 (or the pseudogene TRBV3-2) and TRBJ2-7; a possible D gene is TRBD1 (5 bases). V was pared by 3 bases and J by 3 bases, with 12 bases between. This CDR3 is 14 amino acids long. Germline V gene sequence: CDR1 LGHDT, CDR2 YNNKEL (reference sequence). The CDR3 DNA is TGTGCCAGCAGCCATTTGGGGCCCAACTACGAGCAGTACTTC. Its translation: CASSHLGPNYEQYF.

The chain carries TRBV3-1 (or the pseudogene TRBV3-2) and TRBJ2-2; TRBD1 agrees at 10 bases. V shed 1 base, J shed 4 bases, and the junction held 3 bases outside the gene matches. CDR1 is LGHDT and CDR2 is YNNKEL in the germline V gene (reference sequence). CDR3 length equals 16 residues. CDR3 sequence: CASSQAGTGATGELFF. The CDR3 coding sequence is TGTGCCAGCAGCCAAGCCGGGACAGGGGCCACCGGGGAGCTGTTTTTT.

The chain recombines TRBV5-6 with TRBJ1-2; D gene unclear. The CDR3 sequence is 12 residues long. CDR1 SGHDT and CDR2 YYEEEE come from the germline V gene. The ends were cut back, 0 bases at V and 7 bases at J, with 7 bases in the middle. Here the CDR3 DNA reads TGTGCCAGCAGCTTGGGTCAGCGTGGCTACACCTTC. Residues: CASSLGQRGYTF.

In DNA, the CDR3 is TGTGCCATCAGTGAGGCAAAGACAGGGTACGGGGAGCTGTTTTTT. Amino acid sequence: CAISEAKTGYGELFF. This sequence joins TRBV10-3 and TRBJ2-2, with TRBD1 matching 7 bases. Looked up from germline, CDR1 is ENHRY and CDR2 is SYGVKD. The CDR3 is 15 amino acids. Germline trimming cut 2 bases from V and 7 bases from J; bases unmatched to any gene: 7.

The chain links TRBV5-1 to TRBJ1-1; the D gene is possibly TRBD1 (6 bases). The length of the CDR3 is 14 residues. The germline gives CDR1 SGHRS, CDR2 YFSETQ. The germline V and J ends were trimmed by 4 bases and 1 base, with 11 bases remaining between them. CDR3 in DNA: TGCGCCAGCAGCCCGGACAGCCAGAACACTGAAGCTTTCTTT. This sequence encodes CASSPDSQNTEAFF.

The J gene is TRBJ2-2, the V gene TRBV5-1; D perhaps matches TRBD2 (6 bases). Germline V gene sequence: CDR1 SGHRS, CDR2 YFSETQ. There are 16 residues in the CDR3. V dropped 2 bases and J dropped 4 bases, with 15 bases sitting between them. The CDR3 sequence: CASSLTGTSLTGELFF. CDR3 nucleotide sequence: TGCGCCAGCAGCTTAACCGGGACTTCCCTCACCGGGGAGCTGTTTTTT.

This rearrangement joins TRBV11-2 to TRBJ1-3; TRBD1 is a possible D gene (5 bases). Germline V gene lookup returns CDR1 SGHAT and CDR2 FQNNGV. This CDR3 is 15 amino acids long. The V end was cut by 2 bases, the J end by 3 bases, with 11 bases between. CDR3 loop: CASSLLGGDGNTIYF. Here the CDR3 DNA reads TGTGCCAGCAGCTTATTGGGGGGAGATGGAAACACCATATATTTT.

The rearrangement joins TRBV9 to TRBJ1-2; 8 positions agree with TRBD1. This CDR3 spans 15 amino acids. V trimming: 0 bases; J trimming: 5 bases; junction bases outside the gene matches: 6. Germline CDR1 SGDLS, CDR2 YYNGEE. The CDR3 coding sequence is TGTGCCAGCAGCGTAGGGCAGGGGGCCTTGTATGGCTACACCTTC. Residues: CASSVGQGALYGYTF.

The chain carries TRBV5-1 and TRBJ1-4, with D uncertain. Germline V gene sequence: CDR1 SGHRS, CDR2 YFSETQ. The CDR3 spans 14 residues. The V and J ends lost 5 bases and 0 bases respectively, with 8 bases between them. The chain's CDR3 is CASSRETTNEKLFF. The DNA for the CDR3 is TGCGCCAGCAGTCGAGAGACAACTAATGAAAAACTGTTTTTT. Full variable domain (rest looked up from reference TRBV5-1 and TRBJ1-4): KAGVTQTPRYLIKTRGQQVTLSCSPISGHRSVSWYQQTPGQGLQFLFEYFSETQRNKGNFPGRFSGRQFSNSRSEMNVSTLELGDSALYLCASSRETTNEKLFFGSGTQLSVL.

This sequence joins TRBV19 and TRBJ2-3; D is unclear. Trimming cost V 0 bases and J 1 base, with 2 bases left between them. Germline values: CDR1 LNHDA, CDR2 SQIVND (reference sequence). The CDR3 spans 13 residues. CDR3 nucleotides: TGTGCCAGTAGTATAGACGGCACAGATACGCAGTATTTT. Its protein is CASSIDGTDTQYF.

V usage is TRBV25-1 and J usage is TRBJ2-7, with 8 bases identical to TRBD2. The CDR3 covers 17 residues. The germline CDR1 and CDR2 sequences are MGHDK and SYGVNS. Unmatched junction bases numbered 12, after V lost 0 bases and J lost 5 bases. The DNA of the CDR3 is TGTGCCAGCAGTGAATATACGGGGGGGCCGTTTTCCAACGAGCAGTACTTC. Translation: CASSEYTGGPFSNEQYF.